This TCR beta chain was captured by sequencing in a study of blood T cell repertoires in COVID-19. For the study at large: The United States, Italy and Spain supplied acute and convalescent COVID-19 samples. T cells, B-cell-depleted T cells, or PBMCs provided the cDNA or gDNA that served as material.

Authors' processing steps: Quantification of nucleated cells was approximated via reference gene primer amplification. This table comes from immunoSEQ multiplex PCR, and its TCRdb copy is limited to in-frame clones, with some not included. V and J calls and clone size are given by that table; D and trimming were obtained from the DNA. In the table there are approximately 120,000 clones, approximately 68% of which are singletons. The CDR3 runs 12 residues. J lost 9 bases, V lost 8 bases, and 5 bases had no gene match. Per the germline V gene, CDR1 is MNHNY and CDR2 is SVGAGI (reference sequence). This rearrangement joins TRBV6-6 to TRBJ2-5; 11 bases line up with TRBD1. What was sequenced was peripheral blood. The TCR originated in a woman in her 70s with acute or convalescent COVID-19. CDR3 region: CASGGQGEAQYF. CDR3 nucleotides: TGTGCCAGCGGGGGACAGGGGGAGGCCCAGTACTTC.